Only a few counts were recorded for the clone carrying this T cell receptor (beta chain). Using immunoSEQ multiplex PCR, the repertoire was profiled, and TCRdb retains in-frame clones only, with some absent. The sample comprises around 330,000 clones, about nine tenths of which are singletons, and 4.5% to 6.5% rests with the top ten. Germline V gives CDR1 LGHNA, CDR2 YNFKEQ. The CDR3 is 17 residues long. Trimming cost V 4 bases and J 1 base, with 16 bases left between them. This entry is derived from a study of blood T cell repertoires in COVID-19. The sample was PBMCs or T cells enriched from blood (not recorded which). The chain uses TRBV4-2 and TRBJ2-2; perhaps TRBD2 as D (6 bases). The TCR was taken from a man aged 55 to 70 who had recovered from COVID-19. This CDR3 is CASSLFSGGVNTGELFF. The CDR3 bases are TGTGCCAGCAGCCTCTTCTCCGGGGGAGTGAACACCGGGGAGCTGTTTTTT.